Listed below are T cell receptor beta chains from one sample, sequenced in a study of cytomegalovirus exposure and HLA in healthy donors. TCRdb's table, derived via immunoSEQ multiplex PCR, lists solely in-frame clones and lacks some. Seen here are about 150,000 clones, 60% to 85% observed once, and the top ten hold under 4.5%. Sequencing was carried out using PBMCs. The origin of the receptors is a woman in her thirties or forties in good health and CMV-seronegative. CDR3s include the opening cysteine and the closing phenylalanine or tryptophan. Fields, in order: clone size, D gene, J gene, V gene, CDR3 DNA, CDR3 protein. A D gene is named only where the DNA matches it firmly. Only some rows state a clone size, as once, few, many or a class for expanded clones.

size: -; D: -; J: TRBJ2-7; V: TRBV10-3; DNA: TGTGCCATCAGTGACCGCGGGGACAGCGAGCAGTACTTC; CDR3: CAISDRGDSEQYF
size: few; D: -; J: TRBJ1-5; V: TRBV6-1; DNA: TGTGCCAGCAGCCTCGACAGAAGCAATCAGCCCCAGCATTTT; CDR3: CASSLDRSNQPQHF
size: -; D: -; J: TRBJ1-1; V: TRBV6-5; DNA: TGTGCCAGCAGCTTGGGAGCCGCCGGCACTGAAGCTTTCTTT; CDR3: CASSLGAAGTEAFF
size: -; D: TRBD1; J: TRBJ1-1; V: TRBV18; DNA: TGTGCCAGCTCACCAGGGACAGGGGCGGCCACTGAAGCTTTCTTT; CDR3: CASSPGTGAATEAFF
size: -; D: -; J: TRBJ2-7; V: TRBV29-1; DNA: TGCAGCGTTGAGAGCGGGCCCTACGAGCAGTACTTC; CDR3: CSVESGPYEQYF
size: -; D: -; J: TRBJ2-2; V: TRBV11-1; DNA: TGTGCCAGCAGCTTAAGGTCAGGGGCGGACACCGGGGAGCTGTTTTTT; CDR3: CASSLRSGADTGELFF
size: -; D: TRBD2; J: TRBJ2-1; V: TRBV10-3; DNA: TGTGCCATCAGCCGGGGGACTAGCGGGACGAATGAGCAGTTCTTC; CDR3: CAISRGTSGTNEQFF
size: -; D: -; J: TRBJ1-2; V: TRBV4-2; DNA: TGTGCCAGCAGGGTCGGAGGAGGGGCCTCCTCCTATGGCTACACCTTC; CDR3: CASRVGGGASSYGYTF
size: -; D: TRBD2; J: TRBJ2-2; V: TRBV28; DNA: TGTGCCAGCAGTCCCAAGATCGGGGGGTACACCGGGGAGCTGTTTTTT; CDR3: CASSPKIGGYTGELFF
size: once; D: TRBD1; J: TRBJ2-7; V: TRBV13; DNA: TGTGCCAGCAGCTTCAGGGGGACCTACGAGCAGTACTTC; CDR3: CASSFRGTYEQYF
size: few; D: -; J: TRBJ1-2; V: TRBV13; DNA: TGTGCCAGCAGCTTCGCGTTGCGTGGCTACACCTTC; CDR3: CASSFALRGYTF
size: -; D: TRBD1; J: TRBJ2-2; V: TRBV29-1; DNA: TGCAGCGCGCGAACTGGGACAGAGAACACCGGGGAGCTGTTTTTT; CDR3: CSARTGTENTGELFF
size: -; D: TRBD1; J: TRBJ2-1; V: TRBV28; DNA: TGTGCCAGCAGTTTAGGGACAGGGTACATCTTC; CDR3: CASSLGTGYIF
size: once; D: TRBD2; J: TRBJ2-3; V: TRBV29-1; DNA: TGCAGCGTTGGGGCTAGCGGGGCCAGCACAGATACGCAGTATTTT; CDR3: CSVGASGASTDTQYF
size: -; D: -; J: TRBJ1-1; V: TRBV19; DNA: TGTGCCAGTACCATGAGGGGGGGCCAGGAAGCTTTCTTT; CDR3: CASTMRGGQEAFF
size: -; D: -; J: TRBJ2-7; V: TRBV28; DNA: TGTGCCAGCAGTTTAAGGGAGGGGACAGGTCTCTTC; CDR3: CASSLREGTGLF
size: -; D: TRBD2; J: TRBJ2-7; V: TRBV11-3; DNA: TGTGCCAGCAGTCTAGCGGGACTTTCGGAGCAGTACTTC; CDR3: CASSLAGLSEQYF
size: -; D: -; J: TRBJ2-7; V: TRBV5-4; DNA: TGTGCCAGCAGCTCCTATTCCTCCTACGAGCAGTACTTC; CDR3: CASSSYSSYEQYF
size: -; D: TRBD2; J: TRBJ2-3; V: TRBV28; DNA: TGTGCCAGCAGTCCCGGGACTACTCGCACAGATACGCAGTATTTT; CDR3: CASSPGTTRTDTQYF
size: few; D: -; J: TRBJ1-4; V: TRBV6-1; DNA: TGTGCCAGCAGTGAAACGGGTGAAAAACTGTTTTTT; CDR3: CASSETGEKLFF
size: -; D: -; J: TRBJ1-2; V: TRBV6-1; DNA: TGTGCCAGCACCCCGGACAGCCATGGCTACACCTTC; CDR3: CASTPDSHGYTF
size: -; D: TRBD1; J: TRBJ2-7; V: TRBV11-2; DNA: TGTGCCAGCAGCTTAGTTTGGACAGGGGCCTCCGAGCAGTACTTC; CDR3: CASSLVWTGASEQYF
size: -; D: -; J: TRBJ2-1; V: TRBV6-1; DNA: TGTGCCAGCAGCAGGACTCCGAGGGATGAGCAGTTCTTC; CDR3: CASSRTPRDEQFF
size: -; D: TRBD1; J: TRBJ2-1; V: TRBV20-1; DNA: TGCAGTGTCCTAGGACAGGGTGAGCAGTTCTTC; CDR3: CSVLGQGEQFF
size: -; D: -; J: TRBJ2-3; V: TRBV11-3; DNA: TGTGCCAGCAGCCAAACTAGGCTTAGCACAGATACGCAGTATTTT; CDR3: CASSQTRLSTDTQYF
size: -; D: TRBD1; J: TRBJ2-3; V: TRBV6-1; DNA: TGTGCCAGCAGTGGGGGGACAGGAGGAAAGGGAGATACGCAGTATTTT; CDR3: CASSGGTGGKGDTQYF
size: -; D: -; J: TRBJ1-6; V: TRBV2; DNA: TGTGCCAGCAGCTTCATGGAGGGTGAGAATTCACCCCTCCACTTT; CDR3: CASSFMEGENSPLHF
size: few; D: TRBD1; J: TRBJ1-3; V: TRBV7-7; DNA: TGTGCTAGCAGCTCCCTCGTTGGGACAGGGGGCCACACCATATATTTT; CDR3: CASSSLVGTGGHTIYF
size: -; D: TRBD1; J: TRBJ1-2; V: TRBV5-4; DNA: TGTGCCAGCAGCTCAGGACAGGGGAACTATGGCTACACCTTC; CDR3: CASSSGQGNYGYTF
size: -; D: -; J: TRBJ1-5; V: TRBV18; DNA: TGTGCCAGCTCACCGTCGCAGGGTACTTTCGGCTATCAGCCCCAGCATTTT; CDR3: CASSPSQGTFGYQPQHF
size: -; D: TRBD1; J: TRBJ1-5; V: TRBV7-6; DNA: TGTGCCAGCAGCTTAGGGGACAGAGAGGAGCAGCCCCAGCATTTT; CDR3: CASSLGDREEQPQHF
size: -; D: TRBD1; J: TRBJ1-2; V: TRBV19; DNA: TGTGCCAGTAGTCCCACGGACAGGGGGCTACCCTATGGCTACACCTTC; CDR3: CASSPTDRGLPYGYTF
size: -; D: -; J: TRBJ1-2; V: TRBV18; DNA: TGTGCCAGCTCACCCCTCGATCAAACGGGAGGCTACACCTTC; CDR3: CASSPLDQTGGYTF
size: -; D: TRBD1; J: TRBJ2-3; V: TRBV11-3; DNA: TGTGCCAGCAGGTCCGGGACAGGGGGTTCCACAGATACGCAGTATTTT; CDR3: CASRSGTGGSTDTQYF
size: -; D: TRBD1; J: TRBJ1-1; V: TRBV6-5; DNA: TGTGCCAGCAGCCCGGACAGGGCGAGTCAAACTGAAGCTTTCTTT; CDR3: CASSPDRASQTEAFF
size: -; D: TRBD2; J: TRBJ2-7; V: TRBV11-2; DNA: TGTGCCAGCAGCCTAACCCCCACCTATAGCGGGGGTTCGGACGAGCAGTACTTC; CDR3: CASSLTPTYSGGSDEQYF
size: -; D: TRBD1; J: TRBJ2-1; V: TRBV5-1; DNA: TGCGCCAGCAGCTTGTGGGGAGGGACAGGGGGTACTAATGAGCAGTTCTTC; CDR3: CASSLWGGTGGTNEQFF
size: -; D: -; J: TRBJ1-3; V: TRBV7-9; DNA: TGTGCCAGCAGCCCCCCCCGGAGCTCTGGAAACACCATATATTTT; CDR3: CASSPPRSSGNTIYF
size: -; D: -; J: TRBJ1-2; V: TRBV7-8; DNA: TGTGCCAGCAGCTTAGAGGAGGGGTTACGAGCCTATGGCTACACCTTC; CDR3: CASSLEEGLRAYGYTF
size: once; D: -; J: TRBJ2-7; V: TRBV6-5; DNA: TGTGCCAGCAGTTACGGAAGACTAGAGAGGCAGTACTTC; CDR3: CASSYGRLERQYF
size: -; D: -; J: TRBJ1-2; V: TRBV2; DNA: TGTGCCAGCAGCGATCGACAGGCCTTGAGGGGCTACACCTTC; CDR3: CASSDRQALRGYTF